The 7 T cell receptor beta chains below all came from one sample that was sequenced in a study of shared clonotypes between healthy human individuals. Clones were read by immunoSEQ multiplex PCR, and TCRdb kept only the in-frame ones, dropping some. The table includes more than 550,000 clones, roughly 88% detected once. Sequencing used memory CD8+ T cells from PBMCs. Subset defined: CD45RO+ cells pooled with CCR7-negative TemRA cells. The receptors were sampled from a young man in good health. Some clones in this sample may be carry-over from other donors' samples.

The chain couples TRBV4-2 to TRBJ2-1; TRBD2 aligns across 7 bases. V was clipped by 2 bases and J by 2 bases; unmatched bases: 6. The V gene's germline CDR1 is LGHNA and CDR2 YNFKEQ. The CDR3 spans 16 residues. CDR3: CASSQRSGTAYNEQFF. The DNA for the CDR3 is TGTGCCAGCAGCCAACGAAGCGGGACCGCCTACAATGAGCAGTTCTTC.

This clone was seen a single time. J is TRBJ2-1 and V is TRBV7-9; TRBD2 matches at 7 bases. Losses at the gene ends were 5 bases for V and 3 bases for J; bases not matched to a gene: 7. Germline CDR1 reads SEHNR; CDR2 reads FQNEAQ (reference sequence). The CDR3 runs 15 residues. The CDR3 coding sequence is TGTGCCAGCAGCCCTATAGCGGGCATCTACAATGAGCAGTTCTTC. Its protein product is CASSPIAGIYNEQFF.

On this clone: One end of the junction is discordant with germline, which a read error may explain. The rearrangement links TRBV27 to TRBJ1-1; no clear D. This CDR3 has 14 amino acids. The V gene's germline CDR1 is MNHEY and CDR2 SMNVEV (reference sequence). The CDR3 region is CASSLSRGWTEAFF. DNA for the CDR3: TGTGCCAGCAGTCTATCTCGGGGATGGACTGAAGCTTTCTTT.

The chain carries TRBV6-6 and TRBJ2-7; 8 bases are a match to TRBD1. The CDR3 extends over 15 amino acids. Trimming took 0 bases from V and 4 from J; bases not matched to a gene: 5. The V gene's germline CDR1 is MNHNY and CDR2 SVGAGI (reference sequence). DNA of the CDR3: TGTGCCAGCAGTTACTCGACAGGGGATTCTTACGAGCAGTACTTC. As protein: CASSYSTGDSYEQYF.

This chain connects TRBV6-5 to TRBJ1-1; maybe TRBD1 (5 bases). Trimming shortened V by 7 bases and J by 1 base, and 13 bases separated the two germline ends. The CDR3 has 14 residues. The germline CDR1 and CDR2 sequences are MNHEY and SVGAGI. The CDR3, as DNA: TGTGCCAGCATCGACGGGGGGAAGAACACTGAAGCTTTCTTT. Protein sequence: CASIDGGKNTEAFF.

The gene calls are TRBV28 and TRBJ2-1; 9 nucleotides align to TRBD1. Germline CDR1 and CDR2: MDHEN and SYDVKM. The CDR3 is made up of 13 amino acids. With 4 bases clipped from V and 9 bases from J, the junction kept 4 bases outside the gene matches. The CDR3 DNA sequence: TGTGCCAGCAGTTGGGGACAGGGAGGTGAGCAGTTCTTC. Translated: CASSWGQGGEQFF.

The CDR3 DNA reads as TGCGCCAGCAGCCAAGCGAGGGGGCGGGCAGATACGCAGTATTTT. This translates into CASSQARGRADTQYF. The chain carries TRBV4-1 and TRBJ2-3, with 7 bases aligning to TRBD1. V lost 1 base and J lost 4; bases outside the gene matches: 5. Looked up from germline, CDR1 is MGHRA and CDR2 is YSYEKL. The CDR3 has 15 amino acids.